The 19 T cell receptor beta chains given below trace back to one sample, sequenced in a study of control samples from healthy donors and cancer patients. Measured with immunoSEQ multiplex PCR; TCRdb has only the in-frame clones, and not every one. The sample includes about 78,000 clones, about 89% of them seen just once. Source material: blood. Every receptor here comes from a woman in her sixties in good health.

The rearrangement links TRBV7-2 to TRBJ2-7; D may be TRBD1 or TRBD2 (5 bases each). Germline V gene lookup returns CDR1 SGHTA and CDR2 FQGNSA. The V end lost 5 bases, the J end lost 9 bases, and 17 bases lay between the germline ends. The CDR3 covers 13 residues. The CDR3 region has the DNA TGTGCCAGCAGCCTCGCTGGTTATGGGGGGCAGTACTTC. Amino acids: CASSLAGYGGQYF.

The chain recombines TRBV7-8 with TRBJ1-5, with D hard to call. The CDR3 is 17 residues long. V lost 6 bases, J lost 2 bases, and 20 bases lay in between. Germline-derived CDR1 and CDR2 are SGHVS and FQNEAQ. For the CDR3, the DNA is TGTGCCAGCAGTTCTGTGGGTATGGTCAAGGGCAATCAGCCCCAGCATTTT. Encoded protein: CASSSVGMVKGNQPQHF. Using reference TRBV7-8 and TRBJ1-5 for the parts outside the CDR3, the full variable domain is GAGVSQSPRYKVAKRGQDVALRCDPISGHVSLFWYQQALGQGPEFLTYFQNEAQLDKSGLPSDRFFAERPEGSVSTLKIQRTQQEDSAVYLCASSSVGMVKGNQPQHFGDGTRLSIL.

The chain couples TRBV20-1 to TRBJ2-7; 10 bases are a match to TRBD2. The trim removed 3 bases at V and 3 bases at J, leaving 2 bases unmatched. Germline assignment: CDR1 DFQATT and CDR2 SNEGSKA (reference sequence). The CDR3 contains 13 residues. CDR3 bases: TGCAGTGCTAGTCGACTAGCGGGCTACGAGCAGTACTTC. Protein sequence: CSASRLAGYEQYF.

The rearrangement joins TRBV27 to TRBJ1-5; tentatively, D is TRBD1 (6 bases). This CDR3 spans 16 amino acids. Germline loops: CDR1 MNHEY, CDR2 SMNVEV (reference sequence). V shed 6 bases and J shed 0 bases, with 15 bases lying between them. CDR3 bases: TGTGCCAGCAGCTCCAAGGGGGATTATAGCAATCAGCCCCAGCATTTT. It specifies CASSSKGDYSNQPQHF.

CDR3 DNA: TGTGCCAGCCGGGGGGGCGCCCCGAACACTGAAGCTTTCTTT. Amino acids: CASRGGAPNTEAFF. This chain connects TRBV7-9 to TRBJ1-1, with D tentatively TRBD1 (6 bases). V was pared by 8 bases and J by 1 base, with 14 bases between. The germline V gene encodes CDR1 SEHNR and CDR2 FQNEAQ (reference sequence). The CDR3 covers 14 residues.

The rearrangement uses TRBV11-3 and TRBJ2-3; the match to TRBD2 covers 12 bases. CDR1 is SGHNT and CDR2 is YENEEA in the germline V gene. The CDR3 has 16 amino acids. With V trimmed by 5 bases and J by 6 bases, 9 bases remained unmatched. The chain's CDR3 is CASSPRLAGVEDTQYF. The CDR3 nucleotides are TGTGCCAGCAGCCCCCGACTAGCGGGGGTTGAGGATACGCAGTATTTT.

This sequence joins TRBV7-9 and TRBJ2-6; D is possibly TRBD1 (6 bases). In germline, CDR1 is SEHNR, CDR2 FQNEAQ (reference sequence). The CDR3 sequence is 15 residues long. V was cut by 3 bases and J by 4 bases, with 10 bases left in between. The CDR3 DNA is TGTGCCAGCAGCTTGACAGGTCTCGGGGCCAACGTCCTGACTTTC. This translates into CASSLTGLGANVLTF. The complete variable domain, with remaining parts taken from reference TRBV7-9 and TRBJ2-6, reads DTGVSQNPRHKITKRGQNVTFRCDPISEHNRLYWYRQTLGQGPEFLTYFQNEAQLEKSRLLSDRFSAERPKGSFSTLEIQRTEQGDSAMYLCASSLTGLGANVLTFGAGSRLTVL.

This clone was found a few times. This chain links TRBV7-9 with TRBJ2-7; D is unresolved. In germline, CDR1 is SEHNR, CDR2 FQNEAQ (reference sequence). The V gene lost 3 bases and the J gene lost 2 bases, with 8 bases spanning the gap. The CDR3 consists of 13 residues. Written as DNA, the CDR3 is TGTGCCAGCAGCTTCAGGAGCCCCTACGAGCAGTACTTC. Translation: CASSFRSPYEQYF.

This chain connects TRBV11-2 to TRBJ2-1, with D possibly matching TRBD2 (6 bases). V was shortened by 3 bases and J by 0 bases, with 15 bases between the two germline ends. Germline CDR1 reads SGHAT; CDR2 reads FQNNGV. This CDR3 comprises 17 residues. CDR3 nucleotide sequence: TGTGCCAGCAGCTTTTTTCCGGGGGAGAGCTCCTACAATGAGCAGTTCTTC. Its translation is CASSFFPGESSYNEQFF.

On this clone: A read error may produce the germline difference seen at one junction end. The V call is TRBV11-2, the J call TRBJ2-1; TRBD1 matches 7 bases. This CDR3 has 15 amino acids. The germline V gene encodes CDR1 SGHAT and CDR2 FQNNGV. In DNA, the CDR3 is TGTGCCAGCAGACTACAGGGGTTCTCCCACAATGAGCAGTTCTTC. Residues: CASRLQGFSHNEQFF.

The chain is built from TRBV29-1 and TRBJ2-3; maybe TRBD2 (6 bases). This CDR3 region has 14 residues. Germline CDR1 and CDR2: SQVTM and ANQGSEA. The V end was cut by 5 bases, the J end by 8 bases, with 20 bases between. The CDR3 coding sequence is TGCAGCGTTCTCCTTCAGGGAGGAATGGGTACGCAGTATTTT. Its translation: CSVLLQGGMGTQYF.

The genes are TRBV20-1 and TRBJ2-1; 12 bases align to TRBD2. Trimming cost V 3 bases and J 7 bases; bases outside gene matches: 4. CDR3 length: 14 residues. The germline CDR1 and CDR2 sequences are DFQATT and SNEGSKA (reference sequence). CDR3 nucleotides: TGCAGTGCTAGTGAGCTAGCGGGAGGGAATGAGCAGTTCTTC. It is translated as CSASELAGGNEQFF.

The chain has TRBV6-5 and TRBJ2-2; TRBD1 matches at 12 bases. Germline V gene data show CDR1 as MNHEY and CDR2 as SVGAGI. The CDR3 sequence is 15 residues long. J gave up 6 bases and V 6 bases, and 5 bases lay outside the gene matches. In DNA, the CDR3 is TGTGCCAGCAGATACGGGACAGGGGGCGCCGGGGAGCTGTTTTTT. Protein product: CASRYGTGGAGELFF.

In its sample, this clone was seen once. The chain has TRBV7-9 and TRBJ1-4; D perhaps matches TRBD1 (6 bases). Germline CDR1 and CDR2: SEHNR and FQNEAQ (reference sequence). Trimming took off 1 base at V and 10 bases at J, with 19 bases between the two ends. CDR3 length: 16 residues. The CDR3: CASSLDGRGGMRKLFF. Here the CDR3 DNA reads TGTGCCAGCAGCTTAGACGGCAGGGGCGGGATGAGAAAACTGTTTTTT.

The V gene is TRBV11-2, the J gene TRBJ2-7; D is perhaps TRBD1 (8 bases). This CDR3 contains 15 residues. The germline V and J ends were trimmed by 1 base and 4 bases, with 14 bases remaining between them. Germline V CDR1 and CDR2: SGHAT, FQNNGV. CDR3 DNA: TGTGCCAGCAGCTTAGGGACAGGGAGGGTATACGAGCAGTACTTC. This sequence encodes CASSLGTGRVYEQYF.

V is TRBV28 and J is TRBJ1-4, with D unclear. The CDR3 has 16 amino acids. The germline gives CDR1 MDHEN, CDR2 SYDVKM. Trimming took 5 bases from V and 0 from J, leaving 13 bases between them. CDR3 DNA sequence: TGTGCCAGCAGTAGCACTGCCACTCCAACTAATGAAAAACTGTTTTTT. Its protein is CASSSTATPTNEKLFF.

The chain carries TRBV7-2 and TRBJ2-1; 12 bases map to TRBD2. The junction had 8 bases not matched to a gene; V was cut back by 5 bases and J by 6 bases. The germline V gene has CDR1 SGHTA and CDR2 FQGNSA. The CDR3 extends over 16 amino acids. For the CDR3, the DNA is TGTGCCAGCAGCGCCCGACTAGCGGGAGTCCCCAATGAGCAGTTCTTC. Translated, it gives CASSARLAGVPNEQFF.

This sequence joins TRBV27 and TRBJ2-5; D remains ambiguous. Germline V gene sequence: CDR1 MNHEY, CDR2 SMNVEV (reference sequence). The CDR3 is 13 amino acids. V was clipped by 4 bases and J by 4 bases, with 10 bases between them. CDR3 amino acids: CASSSPPRETQYF. Here the CDR3 DNA reads TGTGCCAGCAGTTCACCCCCTCGAGAGACCCAGTACTTC.

V usage is TRBV4-3 and J usage is TRBJ2-5; 8 bases are a match to TRBD2. CDR1 and CDR2 (germline): LGHNA, YSLEER. V shed 1 base, J shed 4 bases, and the junction held 8 bases outside the gene matches. The CDR3 length is 16 residues. DNA of the CDR3: TGCGCCAGCAGCCAAGGGGCAGCGGGGGATCCAGAGACCCAGTACTTC. Its protein product is CASSQGAAGDPETQYF.